This T cell receptor beta chain was recorded in a study of technical replicates of blood from a handful of donors. V dropped 1 base and J dropped 5; count of bases not matched to a gene: 6. This CDR3 spans 15 amino acids. Germline CDR1 and CDR2: SGHAT and FQNNGV. Sequencing used immunoSEQ multiplex PCR; TCRdb keeps in-frame clones, though not all of them. The sample lists approximately 70,000 clones, over 80% occurring once. The TCR sequence derives from a human donor in good health. Source material: T cells isolated from PBMCs. The chain is built from TRBV11-2 and TRBJ2-7, with TRBD2 identical over 9 bases. CDR3 nucleotide sequence: TGTGCCAGCAGCTTAGTAGTAGCGGGAGAAGACGAGCAGTACTTC. It codes for CASSLVVAGEDEQYF.